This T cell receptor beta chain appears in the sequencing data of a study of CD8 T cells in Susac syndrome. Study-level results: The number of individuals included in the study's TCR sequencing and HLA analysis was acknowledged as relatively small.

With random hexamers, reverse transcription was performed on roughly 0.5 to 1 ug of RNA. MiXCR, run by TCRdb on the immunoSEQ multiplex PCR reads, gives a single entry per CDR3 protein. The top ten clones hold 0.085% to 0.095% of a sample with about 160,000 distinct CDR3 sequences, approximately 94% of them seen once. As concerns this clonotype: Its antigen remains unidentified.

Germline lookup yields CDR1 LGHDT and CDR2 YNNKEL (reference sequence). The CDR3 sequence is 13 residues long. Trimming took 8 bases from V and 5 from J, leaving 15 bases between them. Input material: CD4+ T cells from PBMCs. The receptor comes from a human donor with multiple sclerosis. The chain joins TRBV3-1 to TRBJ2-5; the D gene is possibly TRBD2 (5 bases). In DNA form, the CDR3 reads TGTGCCAGCGGGAGCGTCGGAGGCGAGACCCAGTACTTC. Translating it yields CASGSVGGETQYF.